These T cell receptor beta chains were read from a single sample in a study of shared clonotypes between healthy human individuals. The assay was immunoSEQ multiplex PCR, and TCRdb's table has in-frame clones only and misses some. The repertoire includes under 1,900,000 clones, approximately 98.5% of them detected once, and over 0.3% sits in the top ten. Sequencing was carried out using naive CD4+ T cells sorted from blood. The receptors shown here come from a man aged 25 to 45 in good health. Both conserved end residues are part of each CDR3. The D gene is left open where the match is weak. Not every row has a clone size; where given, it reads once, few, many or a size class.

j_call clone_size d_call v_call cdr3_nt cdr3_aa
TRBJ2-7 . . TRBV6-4 TGTGCCAGCAGTGTAGAGCGATCCTACGAGCAGTACTTC CASSVERSYEQYF
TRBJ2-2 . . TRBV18 TGTGCCAGCTCACCACCGTCTATACAGGGATTGAACACCGGGGAGCTGTTTTTT CASSPPSIQGLNTGELFF
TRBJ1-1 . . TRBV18 TGTGCCAGCTCACCACCAGCAGGGGAACCTGAAGCTTTCTTT CASSPPAGEPEAFF
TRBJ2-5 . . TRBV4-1 TGCGCCAGCAGCCTCCTAGAGGGAGTTGGGCAAGAGACCCAGTACTTC CASSLLEGVGQETQYF
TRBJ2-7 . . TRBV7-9 TGTGCCAGCAGCTTAGAAAGGGGCACCTACGAGCAGTACTTC CASSLERGTYEQYF
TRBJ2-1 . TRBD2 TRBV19 TGTGCCAGTAACGGGAGGACGGGAGGGCCGGTTGAGCAGTTCTTC CASNGRTGGPVEQFF
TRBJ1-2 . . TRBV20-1 TGCAGTGCTCCCGAAGGGGGCTACACCTTC CSAPEGGYTF
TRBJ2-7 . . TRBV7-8 TGTGCCAGCAGCTTCAGCTACGAGCAGTACTTC CASSFSYEQYF
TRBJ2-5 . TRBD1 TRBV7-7 TGTGCTAGCCCCTCCCGGGGACAGGCTCAAGAGACCCAGTACTTC CASPSRGQAQETQYF
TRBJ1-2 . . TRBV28 TGTGCCAGCAGTTTATGGTTAGTCGACAAGGACCATGGCTACACCTTC CASSLWLVDKDHGYTF
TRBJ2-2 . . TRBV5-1 TGCGCCAGCAGCTTGGATCAGTTGGGGGCCGGGGAGCTGTTTTTT CASSLDQLGAGELFF
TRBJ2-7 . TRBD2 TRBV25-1 TGTGCCAGCAGTGGTCCTAGCGGGTCATTATTTTACGAGCAGTACTTC CASSGPSGSLFYEQYF
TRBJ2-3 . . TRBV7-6 TGTGCCAGCAGCACCACAAGCACAGATACGCAGTATTTT CASSTTSTDTQYF
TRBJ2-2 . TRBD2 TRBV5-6 TGTGCCAGCAGCGCTGGACTAGCCCGCCAGGAGCTGTTTTTT CASSAGLARQELFF
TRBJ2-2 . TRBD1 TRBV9 TGTGCCAGCAGCGTAGGGACAGGGGGCTCCACCGGGGAGCTGTTTTTT CASSVGTGGSTGELFF
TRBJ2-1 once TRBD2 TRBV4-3 TGCGCCAGCAGCCAGACCGCCGCTAGCGGGAGATGGGATGAGCAGTTCTTC CASSQTAASGRWDEQFF
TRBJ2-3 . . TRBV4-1 TGCGCCAGCAGCTTTATCGAGAGAAATACGCAGTATTTT CASSFIERNTQYF